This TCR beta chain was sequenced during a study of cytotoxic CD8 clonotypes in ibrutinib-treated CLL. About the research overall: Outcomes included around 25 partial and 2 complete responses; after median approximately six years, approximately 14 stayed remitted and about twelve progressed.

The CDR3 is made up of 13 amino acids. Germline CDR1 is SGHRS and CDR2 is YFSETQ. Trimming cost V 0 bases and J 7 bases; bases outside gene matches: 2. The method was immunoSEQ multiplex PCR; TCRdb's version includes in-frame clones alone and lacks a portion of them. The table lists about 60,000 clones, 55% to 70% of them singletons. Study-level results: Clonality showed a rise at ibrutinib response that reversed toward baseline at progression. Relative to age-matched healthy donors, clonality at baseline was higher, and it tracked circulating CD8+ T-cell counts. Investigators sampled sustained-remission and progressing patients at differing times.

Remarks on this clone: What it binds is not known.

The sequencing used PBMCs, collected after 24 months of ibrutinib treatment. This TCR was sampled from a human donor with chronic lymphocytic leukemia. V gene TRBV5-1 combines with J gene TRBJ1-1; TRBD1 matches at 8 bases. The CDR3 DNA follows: TGCGCCAGCAGCTTGGGGGACAGGCTTGAAGCTTTCTTT. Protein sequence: CASSLGDRLEAFF.